A selection of T cell receptor beta chains follows, all from one sample in a study of blood T cell repertoires in COVID-19. Sequencing was performed with immunoSEQ multiplex PCR; in TCRdb, only in-frame clones are kept and a portion is missing. This sample yields under 150,000 clones, of which approximately 80% are seen a single time; 8% to 10% belongs to the top ten. The sample comprised peripheral blood. These receptors all come from a woman of 80 years or more in a cohort sampled during active or convalescent COVID-19. CDR3s include the opening cysteine and the closing phenylalanine or tryptophan. Each record gives: CDR3 protein, CDR3 DNA, clone size, V gene, D gene, J gene. D genes are given only for firm matches. The size entry is marked missing in some rows and otherwise reads once, few, many or a size class.

CDR3 protein: CASSSRGLYEQYF
CDR3 DNA: TGTGCCAGCAGCTCTCGAGGGCTCTACGAGCAGTACTTC
clone size: NA
V gene: TRBV11-2
D gene: NA
J gene: TRBJ2-7

CDR3 protein: CARRGRLADDTEAFF
CDR3 DNA: TGTGCCAGACGGGGGCGACTAGCCGATGACACTGAAGCTTTCTTT
clone size: NA
V gene: TRBV19
D gene: NA
J gene: TRBJ1-1

CDR3 protein: CASSLTRLGQPQHF
CDR3 DNA: TGTGCCAGCAGCTTAACTAGGCTGGGTCAGCCCCAGCATTTT
clone size: NA
V gene: TRBV5-5
D gene: NA
J gene: TRBJ1-5

CDR3 protein: CASSYSRETQYF
CDR3 DNA: TGCGCCAGCAGCTATTCTCGGGAGACCCAGTACTTC
clone size: NA
V gene: TRBV5-1
D gene: NA
J gene: TRBJ2-5

CDR3 protein: CASSSNDRTNSPLHF
CDR3 DNA: TGTGCCAGCAGTTCGAATGACAGGACGAATTCACCCCTCCACTTT
clone size: NA
V gene: TRBV6-6
D gene: NA
J gene: TRBJ1-6

CDR3 protein: CASSQDSGSAGNTIYF
CDR3 DNA: TGCGCCAGCAGCCAAGATTCCGGGAGCGCTGGAAACACCATATATTTT
clone size: many
V gene: TRBV4-3
D gene: NA
J gene: TRBJ1-3

CDR3 protein: CASSYKLLSGGDAGELFF
CDR3 DNA: TGTGCCAGCAGCTACAAACTTCTTAGCGGGGGAGACGCCGGGGAGCTGTTTTTT
clone size: NA
V gene: TRBV4-2
D gene: TRBD2
J gene: TRBJ2-2

CDR3 protein: CASSYYRGTNTEAFF
CDR3 DNA: TGTGCCAGCAGCTACTACAGGGGCACGAACACTGAAGCTTTCTTT
clone size: NA
V gene: TRBV5-6
D gene: TRBD1
J gene: TRBJ1-1

CDR3 protein: CASTSGALNTGELFF
CDR3 DNA: TGTGCCAGCACGAGTGGGGCATTGAACACCGGGGAGCTGTTTTTT
clone size: NA
V gene: TRBV6-5
D gene: NA
J gene: TRBJ2-2

CDR3 protein: CASSSGGTDPAGGYTF
CDR3 DNA: TGTGCCAGCAGCTCCGGGGGGACCGACCCTGCTGGTGGCTACACCTTC
clone size: NA
V gene: TRBV5-8
D gene: NA
J gene: TRBJ1-2

CDR3 protein: CASSQDSGDSYGYTF
CDR3 DNA: TGTGCCAGCAGCCAAGATAGCGGGGACAGCTATGGCTACACCTTC
clone size: NA
V gene: TRBV4-2
D gene: TRBD1
J gene: TRBJ1-2

CDR3 protein: CASSLSGGNTQYF
CDR3 DNA: TGTGCCAGCAGTCTTAGCGGGGGCAATACGCAGTATTTT
clone size: NA
V gene: TRBV6-5
D gene: TRBD2
J gene: TRBJ2-3

CDR3 protein: CASSQEGGQPQHF
CDR3 DNA: TGTGCCAGCAGCCAAGAAGGGGGCCAGCCCCAGCATTTT
clone size: once
V gene: TRBV3-1/TRBV3-2
D gene: TRBD1
J gene: TRBJ1-5

CDR3 protein: CASSYSDRGGPQHF
CDR3 DNA: TGTGCCAGCAGTTACTCGGACAGGGGGGGGCCCCAGCATTTT
clone size: NA
V gene: TRBV6-6
D gene: TRBD1
J gene: TRBJ1-5

CDR3 protein: CAWIKSRFLAGASGELFF
CDR3 DNA: TGTGCCTGGATTAAGTCTAGATTTCTAGCGGGGGCCTCCGGGGAGCTGTTTTTT
clone size: NA
V gene: TRBV30
D gene: TRBD2
J gene: TRBJ2-2

CDR3 protein: CASSLQGPGGPYNEQFF
CDR3 DNA: TGTGCCAGCAGCTTACAGGGCCCGGGGGGCCCATACAATGAGCAGTTCTTC
clone size: NA
V gene: TRBV7-3
D gene: NA
J gene: TRBJ2-1

CDR3 protein: CASSAIKGTGSGNTIYF
CDR3 DNA: TGTGCCAGCAGTGCGATTAAAGGGACAGGCTCTGGAAACACCATATATTTT
clone size: few
V gene: TRBV6-1
D gene: TRBD1
J gene: TRBJ1-3

CDR3 protein: CASRTAGENSPLHF
CDR3 DNA: TGTGCCAGCAGGACGGCAGGGGAGAATTCACCCCTCCACTTT
clone size: NA
V gene: TRBV6-6
D gene: NA
J gene: TRBJ1-6

CDR3 protein: CASSSWSGRSEAFF
CDR3 DNA: TGTGCCAGCAGTTCTTGGTCAGGGCGATCTGAAGCTTTCTTT
clone size: NA
V gene: TRBV6-5
D gene: NA
J gene: TRBJ1-1

CDR3 protein: CAIGGVYEQYF
CDR3 DNA: TGTGCCATCGGCGGGGTATACGAGCAGTACTTC
clone size: NA
V gene: TRBV2
D gene: NA
J gene: TRBJ2-7

CDR3 protein: CASSLFTTDTQYF
CDR3 DNA: TGTGCCAGCAGCTTGTTCACTACAGATACGCAGTATTTT
clone size: NA
V gene: TRBV5-8
D gene: NA
J gene: TRBJ2-3

CDR3 protein: CASSPGGVKETQYF
CDR3 DNA: TGTGCCAGCAGCCCGGGGGGGGTAAAAGAGACCCAGTACTTC
clone size: NA
V gene: TRBV5-4
D gene: TRBD2
J gene: TRBJ2-5

CDR3 protein: CASSSKIAEMTDTQYF
CDR3 DNA: TGTGCCAGCAGCTCCAAAATAGCGGAGATGACAGATACGCAGTATTTT
clone size: NA
V gene: TRBV5-4
D gene: NA
J gene: TRBJ2-3

CDR3 protein: CASRYDRGNSPLHF
CDR3 DNA: TGTGCCAGCAGATATGACAGGGGGAATTCACCCCTCCACTTT
clone size: NA
V gene: TRBV6-5
D gene: TRBD1
J gene: TRBJ1-6

CDR3 protein: CASSLGTGTGNTIYF
CDR3 DNA: TGTGCCAGCTCACTCGGGACAGGGACTGGAAACACCATATATTTT
clone size: few
V gene: TRBV18
D gene: TRBD1
J gene: TRBJ1-3

CDR3 protein: CASGSSGTAQGGYTF
CDR3 DNA: TGTGCTAGTGGTTCCTCCGGGACAGCCCAAGGAGGCTACACCTTC
clone size: NA
V gene: TRBV12-5
D gene: TRBD1
J gene: TRBJ1-2

CDR3 protein: CASSPQPAGGRKGYTF
CDR3 DNA: TGTGCCAGCAGCCCCCAGCCCGCAGGGGGAAGGAAGGGCTACACCTTC
clone size: NA
V gene: TRBV7-9
D gene: TRBD1
J gene: TRBJ1-2

CDR3 protein: CASSLTGTFNEKLFF
CDR3 DNA: TGTGCCAGCAGCCTTACCGGGACATTTAATGAAAAACTGTTTTTT
clone size: NA
V gene: TRBV11-2
D gene: NA
J gene: TRBJ1-4

CDR3 protein: CASSLVGTGSSGGYTF
CDR3 DNA: TGTGCCAGCAGTTTAGTGGGGACAGGTAGTTCGGGTGGCTACACCTTC
clone size: NA
V gene: TRBV28
D gene: TRBD1
J gene: TRBJ1-2

CDR3 protein: CASSDPARGQYF
CDR3 DNA: TGTGCCAGCAGCGATCCAGCCAGGGGGCAGTACTTC
clone size: NA
V gene: TRBV7-9
D gene: NA
J gene: TRBJ2-7

CDR3 protein: CASSPQTGLGETQYF
CDR3 DNA: TGTGCCAGCAGCCCCCAGACAGGGTTGGGAGAGACCCAGTACTTC
clone size: NA
V gene: TRBV7-2
D gene: TRBD1
J gene: TRBJ2-5

CDR3 protein: CASSPQGMIGEAFF
CDR3 DNA: TGTGCCAGCAGCCCCCAGGGGATGATCGGTGAAGCTTTCTTT
clone size: NA
V gene: TRBV7-3
D gene: NA
J gene: TRBJ1-1

CDR3 protein: CASSSQPARVATNEKLFF
CDR3 DNA: TGTGCCAGCAGCTCCCAGCCGGCCAGGGTAGCAACTAATGAAAAACTGTTTTTT
clone size: once
V gene: TRBV7-2
D gene: NA
J gene: TRBJ1-4

CDR3 protein: CATSDPGTGELFF
CDR3 DNA: TGTGCCACCAGTGATCCAGGGACCGGGGAGCTGTTTTTT
clone size: NA
V gene: TRBV24-1
D gene: NA
J gene: TRBJ2-2

CDR3 protein: CASSKRIANLFF
CDR3 DNA: TGTGCCAGCAGTAAGAGAATCGCCAACCTGTTTTTT
clone size: NA
V gene: TRBV12-3/TRBV12-4
D gene: NA
J gene: TRBJ1-4

CDR3 protein: CASRETGKETQYF
CDR3 DNA: TGTGCCAGCAGGGAAACAGGGAAAGAGACCCAGTACTTC
clone size: NA
V gene: TRBV6-6
D gene: NA
J gene: TRBJ2-5

CDR3 protein: CASSVVRPGNTGELFF
CDR3 DNA: TGTGCCAGCAGTGTAGTTAGGCCGGGGAACACCGGGGAGCTGTTTTTT
clone size: NA
V gene: TRBV6-1
D gene: NA
J gene: TRBJ2-2

CDR3 protein: CASSQATGYYGYTF
CDR3 DNA: TGCGCCAGCAGCCAAGCGACAGGGTACTATGGCTACACCTTC
clone size: few
V gene: TRBV4-1
D gene: TRBD1
J gene: TRBJ1-2

CDR3 protein: CASSQSPSGGQETQYF
CDR3 DNA: TGCGCCAGCAGTCAATCCCCCAGCGGGGGCCAAGAGACCCAGTACTTC
clone size: NA
V gene: TRBV23-1
D gene: TRBD2
J gene: TRBJ2-5

CDR3 protein: CASSPSNRNTEAFF
CDR3 DNA: TGTGCCAGCTCACCATCAAACAGAAACACTGAAGCTTTCTTT
clone size: once
V gene: TRBV18
D gene: NA
J gene: TRBJ1-1

CDR3 protein: CASSLGSGGFQPQHF
CDR3 DNA: TGCGCCAGCAGCTTGGGTTCAGGGGGCTTTCAGCCCCAGCATTTT
clone size: NA
V gene: TRBV5-1
D gene: TRBD1
J gene: TRBJ1-5

CDR3 protein: CASSQEYSAGSPTDTQYF
CDR3 DNA: TGTGCCAGCAGCCAAGAGTACTCAGCGGGATCGCCCACAGATACGCAGTATTTT
clone size: once
V gene: TRBV3-1/TRBV3-2
D gene: TRBD2
J gene: TRBJ2-3

CDR3 protein: CASSPSQNTGELFF
CDR3 DNA: TGTGCCAGCTCACCTAGCCAGAACACCGGGGAGCTGTTTTTT
clone size: NA
V gene: TRBV18
D gene: NA
J gene: TRBJ2-2

CDR3 protein: CASSARADLYADTQYF
CDR3 DNA: TGTGCCAGCAGCGCGAGGGCCGATTTATATGCAGATACGCAGTATTTT
clone size: NA
V gene: TRBV5-5
D gene: NA
J gene: TRBJ2-3

CDR3 protein: CASSFFWGVSNQPQHF
CDR3 DNA: TGCGCCAGCAGCTTTTTTTGGGGGGTTAGCAATCAGCCCCAGCATTTT
clone size: NA
V gene: TRBV4-1
D gene: NA
J gene: TRBJ1-5

CDR3 protein: CASSLLAGKEETQYF
CDR3 DNA: TGCGCCAGCAGCTTGTTAGCGGGGAAAGAAGAGACCCAGTACTTC
clone size: NA
V gene: TRBV5-1
D gene: TRBD2
J gene: TRBJ2-5

CDR3 protein: CASSFAGSEPQHF
CDR3 DNA: TGTGCCAGCAGTTTCGCAGGCTCAGAGCCCCAGCATTTT
clone size: NA
V gene: TRBV27
D gene: NA
J gene: TRBJ1-5

CDR3 protein: CASSPGLFDYTF
CDR3 DNA: TGTGCCAGTAGTCCCGGACTGTTTGACTACACCTTC
clone size: few
V gene: TRBV19
D gene: NA
J gene: TRBJ1-2

CDR3 protein: CASSLPGRVEQYF
CDR3 DNA: TGCGCCAGCAGCTTGCCGGGGAGGGTCGAGCAGTACTTC
clone size: NA
V gene: TRBV5-1
D gene: TRBD2
J gene: TRBJ2-7

CDR3 protein: CASSITGGGNTIYF
CDR3 DNA: TGTGCCAGCAGTATTACAGGGGGCGGAAACACCATATATTTT
clone size: NA
V gene: TRBV5-6
D gene: TRBD1
J gene: TRBJ1-3

CDR3 protein: CASSPRDSRSYNSPLHF
CDR3 DNA: TGTGCCAGCTCACCAAGGGACAGTCGTTCCTATAATTCACCCCTCCACTTT
clone size: NA
V gene: TRBV18
D gene: TRBD1
J gene: TRBJ1-6

CDR3 protein: CASRGGNEKNYGYTF
CDR3 DNA: TGTGCCAGCAGAGGGGGAAACGAAAAGAACTATGGCTACACCTTC
clone size: NA
V gene: TRBV9
D gene: NA
J gene: TRBJ1-2